This entry features one T cell receptor beta chain sequence. Its antigen is not known. Participants who had HIV were, without exception, treated in the United States. Investigators performed immunoSEQ version v3.0 at survey level. Some clones are missing from TCRdb's copy, which holds only in-frame ones; the method was immunoSEQ multiplex PCR. Of more than 15,000 clones in the sample, about 81% are singletons; the top ten hold more than 7.5%. Per germline, CDR1 SGHTS and CDR2 YDEGEE. This CDR3 has 14 amino acids. V was clipped by 4 bases and J by 3 bases, with 14 bases between them. These data originate in a study of long-term antiretroviral therapy in people with HIV. Study-level results: The ART regimens used between about 2003 and 2018 may be less effective than current ones.

The chain combines TRBV5-8 with TRBJ2-7; possibly TRBD1 for D (6 bases). Sequenced here: unsorted PBMCs, sampled 0.3 years after starting antiretroviral therapy. This clonotype originated in a man younger than 35 with HIV. The CDR3 nucleotides are TGTGCCAGCAGCCCAGAGACAGGCCGCTACGAGCAGTACGTC. Amino acid sequence: CASSPETGRYEQYV.